This T cell receptor (beta chain) originates from a study of Ad26.COV2.S vaccination and SARS-CoV-2 variants. General study results and limits: The breadth of spike-specific CD8+ and CD4+ T cell responses after vaccination was reportedly substantial. An underestimation of total T cell responses may have resulted from the TCR breadth and depth analyses.

Assay: immunoSEQ multiplex PCR; the TCRdb copy retains only in-frame clones and omits some. The sample consists of 430,000 or so clones, over 75% of them appearing once. About this clone itself: Its antigen is unknown.

Germline CDR1 reads SGDLS; CDR2 reads YYNGEE. The CDR3 extends over 14 amino acids. V was pared by 3 bases and J by 5 bases, with 12 bases between. Treatment defined: 15 to 20 received Ad26.COV2.S at low or high dose, single or two shots; about 5 received placebo; per-sample allocation not given. All samples were drawn on day 63, counting from the first vaccine or placebo injection. This chain uses TRBV9 with TRBJ2-1; D not resolved. Source: peripheral blood, taken in a trial of Ad26.COV2.S vaccine versus placebo. This TCR came from a person between 18 and 65 years old who received the Ad26.COV2.S COVID-19 vaccine or a placebo. CDR3: CASSASPGDNEQFF. The DNA of the CDR3 is TGTGCCAGCAGCGCCTCCCCTGGGGACAATGAGCAGTTCTTC. Supplemented by reference TRBV9 and TRBJ2-1, the full variable domain reads DSGVTQTPKHLITATGQRVTLRCSPRSGDLSVYWYQQSLDQGLQFLIQYYNGEERAKGNILERFSAQQFPDLHSELNLSSLELGDSALYFCASSASPGDNEQFFGPGTRLTVL.